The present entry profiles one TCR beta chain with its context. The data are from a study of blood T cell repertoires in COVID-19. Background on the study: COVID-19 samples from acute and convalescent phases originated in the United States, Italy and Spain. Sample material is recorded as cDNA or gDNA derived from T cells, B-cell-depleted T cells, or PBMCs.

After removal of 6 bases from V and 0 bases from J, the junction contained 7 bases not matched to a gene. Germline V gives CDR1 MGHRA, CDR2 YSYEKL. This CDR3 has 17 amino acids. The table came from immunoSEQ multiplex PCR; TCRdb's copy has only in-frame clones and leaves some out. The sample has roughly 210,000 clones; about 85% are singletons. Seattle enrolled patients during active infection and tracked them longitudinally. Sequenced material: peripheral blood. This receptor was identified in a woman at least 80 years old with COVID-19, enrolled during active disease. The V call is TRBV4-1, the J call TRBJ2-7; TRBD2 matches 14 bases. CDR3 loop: CASSQTSGGAFSYEQYF. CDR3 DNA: TGCGCCAGCAGTCAGACTAGCGGGGGGGCCTTCTCCTACGAGCAGTACTTC.